A few counts support the clone carrying this T cell receptor (beta chain). The antigen remains unidentified. Using its own MiXCR run on the RT-PCR reads, TCRdb lists one record per CDR3 protein. Altogether about 500,000 distinct CDR3 sequences are present, around 7.7% being singletons, with the ten largest covering less than 15%. The CDR3 extends over 15 amino acids. The V end lost 3 bases, the J end lost 3 bases, and 15 bases lay between the germline ends. The germline CDR1 and CDR2 sequences are DFQATT and SNEGSKA (reference sequence). This sample was included in a study of response to subunit inactivated influenza vaccine. General study points: Authors suggested few new T cells are recruited by each seasonal influenza vaccination.

The TCR was taken from a man between 50 and 69 years old who received an inactivated influenza vaccine. This chain links TRBV20-1 with TRBJ2-4, with D possibly being TRBD2 (6 bases). This sample comprised PBMCs from blood, obtained around 25 months after vaccination. The DNA of the CDR3 is TGCAGTGCTAGTGCCTTGGGAGGTCTCAAAAACATTCAGTACTTC. Protein sequence: CSASALGGLKNIQYF.